These T cell receptor beta chains were read from a single sample in a study of esophageal squamous cell carcinoma under preoperative chemotherapy. From the PCR reads, TCRdb called clonotypes with MiXCR, one entry per CDR3 protein. In the table there are roughly 30,000 distinct CDR3 sequences, roughly 52% of which are singletons. Sampling took place from a patient given preoperative chemotherapy. Receptors were obtained from a human donor with esophageal squamous cell carcinoma. The donor label of this sample is uncertain. CDR3s include the opening cysteine and the closing phenylalanine or tryptophan. The order of the fields is J gene, V gene, CDR3 protein.

J: TRBJ2-5; V: TRBV6-5; CDR3: CASSYGLTGGGETQYF
J: TRBJ2-5; V: TRBV7-6; CDR3: CAAGLSGRYQETQYF
J: TRBJ2-5; V: TRBV7-3; CDR3: CASSFIPGGRDKDTQYF
J: TRBJ2-4; V: TRBV7-2; CDR3: CASGLLGSDQNIQYF
J: TRBJ2-3; V: TRBV20-1; CDR3: CSARDATSETQYF
J: TRBJ2-7; V: TRBV11-2; CDR3: CASSPDRRSFEQYF
J: TRBJ1-1; V: TRBV19; CDR3: CASTGRGGPEAFF
J: -; V: TRBV7-9; CDR3: CASSYRASYEQYF
J: -; V: TRBV7-2; CDR3: CASSSTGWERAEQYF
J: TRBJ2-5; V: TRBV7-2; CDR3: CASSSPEGETQYF
J: TRBJ2-5; V: TRBV7-6; CDR3: CATGLGIRDQNTQYF
J: TRBJ2-5; V: TRBV7-2; CDR3: CASSLAGGGDQDIQYF
J: -; V: TRBV27; CDR3: CASSWTSGAYEQYF
J: TRBJ2-5; V: TRBV7-6; CDR3: CASSLDRQQESRYF
J: -; V: TRBV4-1; CDR3: CASSQVVGGAYEQYF
J: TRBJ2-1; V: TRBV7-9; CDR3: CASRALAGGHNEQFF
J: TRBJ2-3; V: TRBV12-3/TRBV12-4; CDR3: CASTWVQAVGTDTQFF
J: TRBJ2-5; V: TRBV6-5; CDR3: CASSPGPPETQYF
J: TRBJ2-1; V: TRBV15; CDR3: CATSWTGTGETQFF
J: TRBJ1-4; V: TRBV6-5; CDR3: CASSSQRGREEKLFF
J: TRBJ2-3; V: TRBV7-8; CDR3: CASSPPDPALDTQYF
J: TRBJ2-5; V: TRBV7-3; CDR3: CASSLGLGGRVKETQYF
J: TRBJ1-5; V: TRBV7-8; CDR3: CASSLRGNQPQHF
J: TRBJ2-3; V: TRBV7-2; CDR3: CASSLESGTEARYF
J: TRBJ2-3; V: TRBV7-8; CDR3: CASSETGGGDTDTQYF
J: TRBJ2-5; V: TRBV7-6; CDR3: CASSLDPRLRGGDQETQYF
J: TRBJ2-5; V: TRBV7-3; CDR3: CASSFTGPGANVQYF
J: TRBJ2-4; V: TRBV11-3; CDR3: CRAEGVRARDTQYF
J: TRBJ2-1; V: TRBV10-3; CDR3: CATRLRAADIQYF
J: TRBJ2-1; V: TRBV6-5; CDR3: CASSWTGENEQFF